Listed here are 24 T cell receptor beta chains from one sample, sequenced in a study of T cell responses to AZD1222 COVID-19 vaccine. Using immunoSEQ multiplex PCR, the repertoire was profiled, and TCRdb retains in-frame clones only, with some absent. The sample has fewer than 140,000 clones, under 90% seen once. Sequenced here: peripheral blood, sampled on day 0 of AZD1222 vaccination. The receptor set was obtained from an adult in good health.

The rearrangement joins TRBV7-2 to TRBJ1-2; D gene unclear. CDR1 SGHTA and CDR2 FQGNSA come from the germline V gene. CDR3 length: 12 residues. V shed 5 bases and J shed 10 bases, with 14 bases lying between them. The CDR3 loop reads CASSLYMTPYTF. The CDR3 DNA is TGTGCCAGCAGCCTGTACATGACCCCCTACACCTTC.

V and J are TRBV18 and TRBJ2-1; D not certain. CDR3 length: 13 amino acids. Deletions cut 2 bases from V and 5 bases from J, with 7 bases between. Germline CDR1 and CDR2: KGHSH and LQKENI. In nucleotides, the CDR3 is TGTGCCAGCTCACCAATTCAGAACAATGAGCAGTTCTTC. This translates into CASSPIQNNEQFF. Supplemented by reference TRBV18 and TRBJ2-1, the full variable domain reads NAGVMQNPRHLVRRRGQEARLRCSPMKGHSHVYWYRQLPEEGLKFMVYLQKENIIDESGMPKERFSAEFPKEGPSILRIQQVVRGDSAAYFCASSPIQNNEQFFGPGTRLTVL.

J is TRBJ1-1 and V is TRBV2; D remains ambiguous. Trimming stripped 4 bases from V and 0 bases from J, with 6 bases between. CDR3 length equals 13 residues. From germline, CDR1 is SNHLY and CDR2 FYNNEI. CDR3 protein: CASSGKMNTEAFF. The CDR3 nucleotides read TGTGCCAGCAGTGGAAAGATGAACACTGAAGCTTTCTTT.

The chain is built from TRBV29-1 and TRBJ1-1, with no clear D. There are 11 residues in the CDR3. Germline V gene data show CDR1 as SQVTM and CDR2 as ANQGSEA. The ends were cut back, 5 bases at V and 1 base at J, with 5 bases in the middle. The CDR3 DNA sequence: TGCAGCGTTAAGCAGAACACTGAAGCTTTCTTT. This translates into CSVKQNTEAFF.

This clone came up a few times. CDR3 amino acids: CASSIRLEGKALAGYTF. CDR3 coding DNA: TGTGCCAGTAGTATTCGTCTGGAGGGCAAAGCCCTCGCGGGCTACACCTTC. The chain employs TRBV19 and TRBJ1-2, with unresolved D. The CDR3 contains 17 residues. The germline V and J ends were trimmed by 3 bases and 8 bases, with 25 bases remaining between them. CDR1 and CDR2 from the germline V gene are LNHDA and SQIVND (reference sequence).

The chain carries TRBV5-1 and TRBJ2-6; no firm D call. The CDR3 extends over 14 amino acids. Germline CDR1 and CDR2: SGHRS and YFSETQ. Trimming took 1 base from V and 4 from J, leaving 6 bases between them. The CDR3 loop reads CASSLIGGANVLTF. CDR3 nucleotides: TGCGCCAGCAGCTTGATAGGCGGGGCCAACGTCCTGACTTTC.

This clone was detected once. The chain links TRBV5-1 to TRBJ2-5, with no clear D. Germline V CDR1 and CDR2: SGHRS, YFSETQ. This CDR3 comprises 14 residues. V was clipped by 0 bases and J by 0 bases, with 6 bases between them. Here the CDR3 reads CASSLAANQETQYF. CDR3 nucleotides: TGCGCCAGCAGCTTGGCGGCTAACCAAGAGACCCAGTACTTC. Drawing the rest from reference TRBV5-1 and TRBJ2-5, the complete variable domain is KAGVTQTPRYLIKTRGQQVTLSCSPISGHRSVSWYQQTPGQGLQFLFEYFSETQRNKGNFPGRFSGRQFSNSRSEMNVSTLELGDSALYLCASSLAANQETQYFGPGTRLLVL.

The V gene is TRBV6-5, the J gene TRBJ2-7; TRBD2 matches at 10 bases. CDR3 length equals 13 residues. V lost 7 bases to trimming and J lost 4 bases; unmatched junction nucleotides: 4. From germline, CDR1 is MNHEY and CDR2 SVGAGI. CDR3 sequence: CASTQAGGYEQYF. As DNA, the CDR3 is TGTGCCAGCACCCAAGCGGGAGGGTACGAGCAGTACTTC.

The rearrangement joins TRBV24-1 to TRBJ1-2; no clear D gene. Trimming took off 5 bases at V and 8 bases at J, with 20 bases between the two ends. CDR1 is KGHDR and CDR2 is SFDVKD in the germline V gene. CDR3 length equals 15 residues. The CDR3 DNA sequence: TGTGCCACCAGTGGACCTCGGGGAACCAATCAGGGCTACACCTTC. Its translation: CATSGPRGTNQGYTF.

The chain joins TRBV5-4 to TRBJ2-5, with D perhaps TRBD1 (5 bases). The CDR3 consists of 14 residues. V lost 2 bases and J lost 5, with 13 bases in between. Germline lookup yields CDR1 SGHNT and CDR2 YYREEE (reference sequence). In DNA, the CDR3 is TGTGCCAGCAGCTTAAGTGGGGCAATGGAGACCCAGTACTTC. This sequence encodes CASSLSGAMETQYF.

This sequence joins TRBV19 and TRBJ2-5; D not resolved. Trimming took 10 bases from V and 4 from J, leaving 16 bases between them. Per the germline V gene, CDR1 is LNHDA and CDR2 is SQIVND (reference sequence). The CDR3 consists of 13 residues. CDR3 DNA: TGTGCCACCGACGCCCCGGGCACAGAGACCCAGTACTTC. Residues: CATDAPGTETQYF.

The chain joins TRBV6-5 to TRBJ1-1; 9 bases are a match to TRBD1. Germline V gene data show CDR1 as MNHEY and CDR2 as SVGAGI. V trimming: 6 bases; J trimming: 5 bases; junction bases outside the gene matches: 7. The length of the CDR3 is 14 residues. The CDR3 DNA reads TGTGCCAGCAGCTACAGGGGGCTGGGGACTGAAGCTTTCTTT. Its translation: CASSYRGLGTEAFF.

The chain has TRBV19 and TRBJ2-1, with 7 bases that match TRBD2. J lost 6 bases, V lost 5 bases, and 10 bases had no gene match. Germline V gene sequence: CDR1 LNHDA, CDR2 SQIVND (reference sequence). This CDR3 is 15 amino acids long. The CDR3 region has the DNA TGTGCCAGTAGTTCCCTTGGCGGGAGTTTCAATGAGCAGTTCTTC. This gives the protein CASSSLGGSFNEQFF. The full variable domain, rest sourced from reference TRBV19 and TRBJ2-1, is DGGITQSPKYLFRKEGQNVTLSCEQNLNHDAMYWYRQDPGQGLRLIYYSQIVNDFQKGDIAEGYSVSREKKESFPLTVTSAQKNPTAFYLCASSSLGGSFNEQFFGPGTRLTVL.

This chain links TRBV2 with TRBJ2-1, with 9 bases that match TRBD2. V was clipped by 4 bases and J by 8 bases; unmatched bases: 9. The germline V gene has CDR1 SNHLY and CDR2 FYNNEI. CDR3 size: 15 residues. Here the CDR3 reads CASSGVAGVEDEQFF. The CDR3, as DNA: TGTGCCAGCAGTGGGGTAGCGGGAGTGGAGGATGAGCAGTTCTTC.

The chain uses TRBV27 and TRBJ1-6, with 8 bases lining up with TRBD1. Germline trimming cut 3 bases from V and 0 bases from J; bases unmatched to any gene: 7. Looked up from germline, CDR1 is MNHEY and CDR2 is SMNVEV (reference sequence). The CDR3 consists of 18 residues. The DNA for the CDR3 is TGTGCCAGCAGTTTCAGACAGGGGCAAACCTCCTATAATTCACCCCTCCACTTT. This gives the protein CASSFRQGQTSYNSPLHF.

V is TRBV18 and J is TRBJ1-2; D is uncertain. V was trimmed by 1 base and J by 8 bases, leaving 8 bases between them. CDR3 length: 12 residues. Germline V gives CDR1 KGHSH, CDR2 LQKENI. In DNA form, the CDR3 reads TGTGCCAGCTCACCACAGGGTTCGGGCTACACCTTC. This codes for CASSPQGSGYTF.

The rearrangement joins TRBV27 to TRBJ1-2, with D perhaps matching TRBD1 (5 bases). V lost 5 bases and J lost 2, with 15 bases in between. Germline V gene sequence: CDR1 MNHEY, CDR2 SMNVEV (reference sequence). CDR3 length: 15 residues. In nucleotides, the CDR3 is TGTGCCAGCAGTCGATCTGGGACGGCCAACTATGGCTACACCTTC. It encodes CASSRSGTANYGYTF.

This clone was counted once. The genes are TRBV19 and TRBJ2-7; D perhaps matches TRBD2 (5 bases). The CDR3 is made up of 14 amino acids. Germline lookup yields CDR1 LNHDA and CDR2 SQIVND (reference sequence). V lost 3 bases, J lost 4 bases, and 13 bases lay in between. CDR3 nucleotide sequence: TGTGCCAGTAGTATCGGCGGGTCTGGATACGAGCAGTACTTC. Translation: CASSIGGSGYEQYF.

The CDR3 sequence is CASSPPQQGWTGELFF. The CDR3 coding sequence is TGTGCCAGCTCACCACCTCAACAGGGCTGGACCGGGGAGCTGTTTTTT. The V call is TRBV18, the J call TRBJ2-2; D may be TRBD1 (6 bases). Germline V gene data show CDR1 as KGHSH and CDR2 as LQKENI. This CDR3 region has 16 residues. Trimming took off 0 bases at V and 5 bases at J, with 13 bases between the two ends.

A single count supports this clone. This CDR3 is CASSFRPRQPQHF. The CDR3 bases are TGTGCCAGCAGTTTTAGGCCGCGACAGCCCCAGCATTTT. The rearrangement uses TRBV12-3 or TRBV12-4 and TRBJ1-5; D unresolved. Trimming stripped 3 bases from V and 7 bases from J, with 10 bases between. The CDR3 length is 13 residues.

The V call is TRBV11-3, the J call TRBJ1-2; no clear D gene. Germline V gene lookup returns CDR1 SGHNT and CDR2 YENEEA. CDR3 length: 13 residues. V was shortened by 5 bases and J by 0 bases, with 7 bases between the two germline ends. CDR3 residues: CASSQTANYGYTF. CDR3 in DNA: TGTGCCAGCAGCCAAACAGCTAACTATGGCTACACCTTC.

This sequence joins TRBV5-1 and TRBJ1-2, with 7 bases aligning to TRBD1. CDR3 length equals 17 residues. The V segment lost 3 bases and the J segment 0 bases; nucleotides outside the gene matches: 11. CDR1 and CDR2 from the germline V gene are SGHRS and YFSETQ. This CDR3 reads CASSSPGTVSSNYGYTF. The CDR3 nucleotides are TGCGCCAGCAGCTCACCCGGGACAGTAAGCTCTAACTATGGCTACACCTTC.

The chain has TRBV27 and TRBJ1-4; weak D call: TRBD1 (5 bases). The CDR3 length is 13 residues. CDR1 and CDR2 (germline): MNHEY, SMNVEV (reference sequence). Trimming cost V 0 bases and J 8 bases, with 7 bases left between them. CDR3 sequence: CASSLSGPEKLFF. The CDR3 DNA is TGTGCCAGCAGTTTATCGGGGCCGGAAAAACTGTTTTTT.

The V gene is TRBV12-3 or TRBV12-4, the J gene TRBJ2-5; the D is unclear. The CDR3 spans 11 residues. V lost 5 bases and J lost 4, with 5 bases in between. This CDR3 reads CASSMAETQYF. DNA of the CDR3: TGTGCCAGCAGTATGGCAGAGACCCAGTACTTC.